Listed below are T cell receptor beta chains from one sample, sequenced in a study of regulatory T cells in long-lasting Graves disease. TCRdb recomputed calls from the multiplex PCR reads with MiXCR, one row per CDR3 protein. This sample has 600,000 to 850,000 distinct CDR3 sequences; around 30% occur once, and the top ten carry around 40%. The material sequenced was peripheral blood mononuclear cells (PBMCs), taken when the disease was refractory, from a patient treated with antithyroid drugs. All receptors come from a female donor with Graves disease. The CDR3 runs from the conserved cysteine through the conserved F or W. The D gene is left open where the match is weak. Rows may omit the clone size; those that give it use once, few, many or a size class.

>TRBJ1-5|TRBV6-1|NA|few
TGTGCCAGCAGTGAACGTAACAGGGCGGTAGTCCGCAATCAGCCCCAGCATTTT
CASSERNRAVVRNQPQHF
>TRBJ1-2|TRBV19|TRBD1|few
TGTGCCAGTAGTATGGACCCACAGGGGGCAAGATATGGCTACACCTTC
CASSMDPQGARYGYTF
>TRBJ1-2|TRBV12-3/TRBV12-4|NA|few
TGTGCCAGCAGTTTGGCGGCAGGGATGATTTATGGCTACACCTTC
CASSLAAGMIYGYTF
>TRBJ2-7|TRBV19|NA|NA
TGTGCCAGTAGTAGGGACCCTCGCCGCTACGAGCAGTACTTC
CASSRDPRRYEQYF
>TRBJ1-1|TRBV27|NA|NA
TGTGCCAGCGGTAAATACGGGGGCAGGACTGAAGCTTTCTTT
CASGKYGGRTEAFF
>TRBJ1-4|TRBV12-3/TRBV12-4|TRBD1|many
TGTGCCAGCAGTCCACGGACAGGGAGGGAAAAACTGTTTTTT
CASSPRTGREKLFF
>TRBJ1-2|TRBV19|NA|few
TGTGCCAGTAGTCAAGGCGGAGGCGCGGGTGGCTACACCTTC
CASSQGGGAGGYTF
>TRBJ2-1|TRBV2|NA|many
TGTGCCAGCAGCGGCGTAGTCAATGAGCAGTTCTTC
CASSGVVNEQFF
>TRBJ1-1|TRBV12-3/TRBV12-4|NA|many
TGTGCCAGCAGCCTCGGAAGGGGGGGGAACACTGAAGCTTTCTTT
CASSLGRGGNTEAFF
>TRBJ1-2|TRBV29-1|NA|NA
TGCAGCGTAGAAGGGAGGACATCTGTAGGTGGCTACACCTTC
CSVEGRTSVGGYTF
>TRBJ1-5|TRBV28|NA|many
TGTGCCAGCGGAAGGGGGTATCAGCCCCAGCATTTT
CASGRGYQPQHF
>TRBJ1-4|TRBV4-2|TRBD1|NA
TGTGCCAGCAGCCAACCCGACAGGGGAACTAATGAAAAACTGTTTTTT
CASSQPDRGTNEKLFF
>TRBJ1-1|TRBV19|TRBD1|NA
TGTGCCAGTACCATCGGACAGGGAAATACTGAAGCTTTCTTT
CASTIGQGNTEAFF
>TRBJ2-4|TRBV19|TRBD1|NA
TGTGCCAGTAGTATAGGACAGGGGTTAGCCAAAAACATTCAGTACTTC
CASSIGQGLAKNIQYF
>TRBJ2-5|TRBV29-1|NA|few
TGCAGCGCTGGACAGCCCCAAGAGACCCAGTACTTC
CSAGQPQETQYF
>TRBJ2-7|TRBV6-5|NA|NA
TGTGCCAGCAGTTACGAGGCGGGACCTTCAGGGAAGCAGTACTTC
CASSYEAGPSGKQYF
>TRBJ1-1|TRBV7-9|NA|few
TGTGCCAGCAGTTCCACAGGGTGGACTGAAGCTTTCTTT
CASSSTGWTEAFF
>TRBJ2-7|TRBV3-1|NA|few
TGTGCCAGCAGCCAGACAGCAATCTACGAGCAGTACTTC
CASSQTAIYEQYF
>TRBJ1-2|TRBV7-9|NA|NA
TGTGCCAGCAGCTTAGCCGGCGTGCGTCAAGGCTACACCTTC
CASSLAGVRQGYTF
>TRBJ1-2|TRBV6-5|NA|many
TGTGCCAGCAGTTACGCGGCAGGGGAACGGAGCTATGGCTACACCTTC
CASSYAAGERSYGYTF
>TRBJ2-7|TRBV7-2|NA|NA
TGTGCCAGCAGCCCTCGCACAGGCCGGTGGACGTCTTACGAGCAGTACTTC
CASSPRTGRWTSYEQYF
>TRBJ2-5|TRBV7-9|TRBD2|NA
TGTGCCAGCAGCCTCAGCGGGAGGGGGCAGACCCAGTACTTC
CASSLSGRGQTQYF
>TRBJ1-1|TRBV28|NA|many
TGTGCCAGCAGGGAATCGGGACGGAAGAATCCTGAAGCTTTCTTT
CASRESGRKNPEAFF
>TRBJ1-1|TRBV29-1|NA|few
TGCAGCGCCCCCTCCGGGGCTAACACTGAAGCTTTCTTT
CSAPSGANTEAFF